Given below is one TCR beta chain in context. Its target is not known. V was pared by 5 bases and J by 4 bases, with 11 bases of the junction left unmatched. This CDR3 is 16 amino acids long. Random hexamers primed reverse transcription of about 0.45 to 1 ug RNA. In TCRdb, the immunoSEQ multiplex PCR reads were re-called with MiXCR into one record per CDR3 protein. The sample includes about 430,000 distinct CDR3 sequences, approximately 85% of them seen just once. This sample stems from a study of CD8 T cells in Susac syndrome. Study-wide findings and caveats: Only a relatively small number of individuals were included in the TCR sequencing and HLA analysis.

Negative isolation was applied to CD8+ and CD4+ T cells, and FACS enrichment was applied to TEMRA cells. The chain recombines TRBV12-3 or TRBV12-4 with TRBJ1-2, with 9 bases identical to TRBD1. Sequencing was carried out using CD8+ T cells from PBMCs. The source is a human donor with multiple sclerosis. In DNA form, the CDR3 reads TGTGCCAGCAGTCTCGCCCGAACAGGGGGCGGCTATGGCTACACCTTC. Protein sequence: CASSLARTGGGYGYTF.